This T cell receptor beta chain appears in the sequencing data of a study of T cell repertoires in cytomegalovirus infection. Study as a whole: Evidence of both CMV infection and a matching HLA type came from public TCR beta signatures. General study points: Dominating the ex vivo response were HLA-C-restricted CMV-specific TCR beta clonotypes.

This clonotype was recorded many times. Antigen specificity is unknown. TCRdb fed the reads into MiXCR, producing one record per CDR3 protein. The sample lists over 100,000 distinct CDR3 sequences, about a tenth occurring once. Germline CDR1 DFQATT, CDR2 SNEGSKA (reference sequence). The CDR3 contains 15 residues. Trimming removed 5 bases at V and 0 bases at J, with 15 bases between. V gene TRBV20-1 combines with J gene TRBJ2-3; D is uncertain. Material for sequencing was PBMCs, sequenced either directly or after in vitro stimulation (not recorded which). The clonotype was recovered from a human donor in good health (CMV status not recorded). Some clones in this sample may be carry-over from other donors' samples. This CDR3 reads CSARKRTASTDTQYF. CDR3 sequence (DNA): TGCAGTGCTCGAAAACGGACGGCGAGCACAGATACGCAGTATTTT.